This T cell receptor (beta chain) derives from a study of blood T cell repertoires in COVID-19. Study information: From T cells, B-cell-depleted T cells, or PBMCs came the material, which was cDNA or gDNA.

CDR1 and CDR2 from the germline V gene are MGHRA and YSYEKL. The CDR3 runs 15 residues. V lost 4 bases to trimming and J lost 0 bases, with 10 bases between them. Method: immunoSEQ multiplex PCR; TCRdb's copy keeps in-frame clones and lacks some. The data hold some 240,000 clones, with 65% to 90% observed a single time. This chain joins TRBV4-1 and TRBJ1-3, with D maybe TRBD1 (5 bases). This sequence was found in a man aged 50 or older with active or convalescent COVID-19. Sequenced: peripheral blood. Here the CDR3 reads CASSRQFISGNTIYF. The CDR3 nucleotides read TGCGCCAGCAGCCGACAGTTCATCTCTGGAAACACCATATATTTT.